The entry below gives a single T cell receptor beta chain sequence along with its context. The data originate from a study of blood T cells in healthy people across ages. Then a second PCR, running about 6 to 12 cycles, was carried out with a sample-barcoded 5' primer and a J-beta primer mix. TCRdb ran MiXCR on the 5' RACE reads and lists one entry per CDR3 protein. The sample lists about 800,000 distinct CDR3 sequences, approximately 25% occurring once. The V end lost 6 bases, the J end lost 0 bases, and 14 bases lay between the germline ends. The CDR3 is made up of 15 amino acids. This sample was shared with a second study, whose subject was T cells of mothers and their children. This second report adds: None of the identified T cell clones proved to be persistent microchimeric clones.

This clonotype was sampled from a boy aged 5-17 years in good health. This chain connects TRBV12-3 or TRBV12-4 to TRBJ2-5, with D hard to call. The sample comprised blood. Here the CDR3 reads CASSYPPGHQETQYF. CDR3 DNA sequence: TGTGCCAGCAGCTACCCCCCGGGTCACCAAGAGACCCAGTACTTC.